This entry lists 9 T cell receptor beta chains sequenced from one sample in a study of identical twins. Each CDR3 protein is one row after TCRdb ran MiXCR on the 5' RACE reads. The profile shows about 190,000 distinct CDR3 sequences, less than 20% of them singletons. The same sample was also studied in work on T cells expressing NK-cell markers.

What was sequenced was CD8+ T cells sorted from blood. The receptors stem from a woman between 18 and 30 years old in good health.

This clonotype was seen more than once but under ten times. The gene calls are TRBV20-1 and TRBJ1-2; TRBD1 matches at 9 bases. Germline CDR1 reads DFQATT; CDR2 reads SNEGSKA (reference sequence). The V segment lost 0 bases and the J segment 5 bases; nucleotides outside the gene matches: 13. The CDR3 has 17 residues. The CDR3 coding sequence is TGCAGTGCTAGAGATGTTCGCGGCTCCGACAGGGGGTATGGCTACACCTTC. It codes for CSARDVRGSDRGYGYTF.

The sample holds a few counts of this clonotype. The chain links TRBV30 to TRBJ1-2; D gene ambiguous. The ends were cut back, 4 bases at V and 5 bases at J, with 11 bases in the middle. Germline V gene data show CDR1 as GTSNPN and CDR2 as SVGIG (reference sequence). The CDR3 has 12 amino acids. The CDR3 region has the DNA TGTGCCTGGACCGACAATCATTATGGCTACACCTTC. It translates to CAWTDNHYGYTF.

There are a few counts of this clonotype. This rearrangement joins TRBV7-9 to TRBJ1-1; weak D call: TRBD1 (5 bases). This CDR3 spans 15 amino acids. V gave up 1 base and J gave up 1 base, with 10 bases separating them. Germline-derived CDR1 and CDR2 are SEHNR and FQNEAQ (reference sequence). The CDR3 DNA is TGTGCCAGCAGCTTAGGTTGGGGGGAGAACACTGAAGCTTTCTTT. Translation: CASSLGWGENTEAFF. The full variable domain, rest sourced from reference TRBV7-9 and TRBJ1-1, is DTGVSQNPRHKITKRGQNVTFRCDPISEHNRLYWYRQTLGQGPEFLTYFQNEAQLEKSRLLSDRFSAERPKGSFSTLEIQRTEQGDSAMYLCASSLGWGENTEAFFGQGTRLTVV.

In regard to this clonotype: One end of the junction fails to match germline, which may point to a read error. The chain has TRBV9 and TRBJ1-1; TRBD1 is a possible D gene (5 bases). Germline loops: CDR1 SGDLS, CDR2 YYNGEE. The CDR3 runs to 15 residues. The CDR3 region has the DNA TGTGCCAGCAGCGAGCCGGGGCTCGGGAACACTGCAGCTTTCTTT. Translation gives CASSEPGLGNTAAFF.

This chain uses TRBV12-3 or TRBV12-4 with TRBJ2-3, with 9 bases matching TRBD2. This CDR3 has 15 residues. Trimming cost V 7 bases and J 1 base; bases outside gene matches: 6. CDR3: CASNWGGGGTDTQYF. The DNA for the CDR3 is TGTGCCAGCAATTGGGGCGGGGGGGGCACAGATACGCAGTATTTT.

This chain uses TRBV13 with TRBJ1-4; D perhaps matches TRBD1 (6 bases). V lost 4 bases, J lost 5 bases, and 11 bases lay in between. This CDR3 is built from 14 residues. Germline values: CDR1 PRHDT, CDR2 FYEKMQ (reference sequence). The CDR3 DNA reads TGTGCCAGCAGCTCCGGACAGACGAATGAAAAACTGTTTTTT. Its protein is CASSSGQTNEKLFF.

The chain joins TRBV9 to TRBJ1-1; D gene uncertain. The V end lost 0 bases, the J end lost 4 bases, and 7 bases lay between the germline ends. This CDR3 contains 13 residues. Germline CDR1 is SGDLS and CDR2 is YYNGEE. The CDR3 sequence: CASSVVPGTEAFF. In DNA, the CDR3 is TGTGCCAGCAGCGTAGTACCAGGCACTGAAGCTTTCTTT.

This clonotype was observed a few times. The chain combines TRBV7-9 with TRBJ2-2; TRBD2 matches 8 bases. The germline gives CDR1 SEHNR, CDR2 FQNEAQ (reference sequence). This CDR3 is 16 amino acids long. V lost 5 bases to trimming and J lost 3 bases; unmatched junction nucleotides: 8. The CDR3 here is CASSDTSGGDTGELFF. The CDR3 coding sequence is TGTGCCAGCAGCGATACTAGCGGCGGGGACACCGGGGAGCTGTTTTTT.

This clonotype appeared many times. The chain combines TRBV12-3 or TRBV12-4 with TRBJ2-2; D remains unclear. V shed 2 bases and J shed 6 bases, with 7 bases lying between them. This CDR3 contains 13 residues. DNA of the CDR3: TGTGCCAGCAGTTTAACGGGTCCCGGGGAGCTGTTTTTT. Its translation is CASSLTGPGELFF.